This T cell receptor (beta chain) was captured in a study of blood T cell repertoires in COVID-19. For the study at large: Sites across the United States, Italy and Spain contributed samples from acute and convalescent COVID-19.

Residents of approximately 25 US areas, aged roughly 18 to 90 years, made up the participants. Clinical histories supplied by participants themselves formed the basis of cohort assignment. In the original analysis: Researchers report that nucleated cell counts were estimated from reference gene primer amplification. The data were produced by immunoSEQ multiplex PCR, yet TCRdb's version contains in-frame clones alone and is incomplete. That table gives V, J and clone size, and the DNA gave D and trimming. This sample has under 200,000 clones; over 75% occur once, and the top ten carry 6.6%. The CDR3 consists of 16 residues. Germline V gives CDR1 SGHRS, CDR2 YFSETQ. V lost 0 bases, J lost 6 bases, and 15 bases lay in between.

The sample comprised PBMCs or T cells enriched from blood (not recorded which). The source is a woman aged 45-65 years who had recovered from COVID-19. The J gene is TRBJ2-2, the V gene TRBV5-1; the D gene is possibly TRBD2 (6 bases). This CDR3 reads CASSLVRGIRAGELFF. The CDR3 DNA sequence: TGCGCCAGCAGCTTGGTGCGGGGAATTAGGGCCGGGGAGCTGTTTTTT.